The 5 T cell receptor beta chains in this list originate from one sample, sequenced in a study of blood T cell repertoires in COVID-19. The protocol was immunoSEQ multiplex PCR, while the TCRdb copy is restricted to in-frame clones and leaves out a portion. Of roughly 280,000 clones in the sample, around 86% are singletons; the top ten hold about 5.2%. The sample comprised peripheral blood. The receptors derive from a woman in her sixties or seventies with COVID-19, enrolled during active disease.

The chain has TRBV10-3 and TRBJ2-1, with 8 bases aligning to TRBD1. Trimming took 5 bases from V and 4 from J; bases not matched to a gene: 7. The V gene's germline CDR1 is ENHRY and CDR2 SYGVKD. The CDR3 contains 15 residues. In DNA form, the CDR3 reads TGTGCCATCAGTACCACCGGGACAGGTTACAATGAGCAGTTCTTC. Amino acid sequence: CAISTTGTGYNEQFF.

This chain connects TRBV28 to TRBJ1-5; maybe TRBD1 (5 bases). CDR1 and CDR2 from the germline V gene are MDHEN and SYDVKM. Trimming took off 2 bases at V and 6 bases at J, with 11 bases between the two ends. The CDR3 has 14 residues. CDR3 protein: CASSLRAGFQPQHF. DNA for the CDR3: TGTGCCAGCAGTTTAAGAGCAGGGTTTCAGCCCCAGCATTTT.

This sequence joins TRBV3-1 (or the pseudogene TRBV3-2) and TRBJ2-7, with D perhaps matching TRBD1 (6 bases). The V gene's germline CDR1 is LGHDT and CDR2 YNNKEL (reference sequence). Deletions cut 4 bases from V and 2 bases from J, with 15 bases between. The CDR3 spans 15 residues. CDR3 DNA sequence: TGTGCCAGCAGCCGGTCAGGGGTGGTTCCCTACGAGCAGTACTTC. This sequence encodes CASSRSGVVPYEQYF.

J is TRBJ2-7 and V is TRBV6-5; 7 bases line up with TRBD1. Germline CDR1 and CDR2: MNHEY and SVGAGI. With V trimmed by 6 bases and J by 1 base, 9 bases remained unmatched. This CDR3 comprises 15 residues. The CDR3 loop is CASRNDRALSYEQYF. The CDR3 coding sequence is TGTGCCAGCAGGAACGACAGGGCCCTATCCTACGAGCAGTACTTC.

The genes are TRBV5-4 and TRBJ2-1; 10 bases align to TRBD1. CDR3 length: 16 amino acids. In germline, CDR1 is SGHNT, CDR2 YYREEE (reference sequence). J was trimmed by 9 bases and V by 4 bases; bases with no gene match: 13. The CDR3 DNA reads TGTGCCAGCAGCCCCTGGACAGGGGGAGGATTAGGTGAGCAGTTCTTC. The encoded protein is CASSPWTGGGLGEQFF.